These T cell receptor beta chains were read from a single sample in a study of cytomegalovirus exposure and HLA in healthy donors. The table came from immunoSEQ multiplex PCR; TCRdb's copy has only in-frame clones and leaves some out. The sample has about 130,000 clones, around 94% seen once. Sequencing was carried out using PBMCs. These receptors were taken from a woman younger than 35 in good health and CMV-seronegative. Both conserved end residues are part of each CDR3. A D gene is named only where the DNA matches it firmly. Not every row has a clone size; where given, it reads once, few, many or a size class.

V,size,J,length,D,DNA,CDR3
TRBV5-1,.,TRBJ2-1,16,.,TGCGCCAGCAGCGCGGGACTCTTCAGCTCCTACAATGAGCAGTTCTTC,CASSAGLFSSYNEQFF
TRBV19,.,TRBJ1-6,16,TRBD1,TGTGCCAGTAGTAAGTCCTGGACAGGCAATAATTCACCCCTCCACTTT,CASSKSWTGNNSPLHF
TRBV5-1,once,TRBJ2-3,15,.,TGCGCCAGCAGCTTTAAGGGGCAGGTTATAGATACGCAGTATTTT,CASSFKGQVIDTQYF
TRBV28,.,TRBJ1-1,13,TRBD1,TGTGCCAGCGGGACTCGGGACAGGGTTGGAGCTTTCTTT,CASGTRDRVGAFF
TRBV11-2,.,TRBJ1-1,15,TRBD1,TGTGCCAGCAGCTTATCGACAGGGGAGAACACTGAAGCTTTCTTT,CASSLSTGENTEAFF
TRBV25-1,.,TRBJ2-1,15,TRBD2,TGTGCCAGCATGGAGACTAGCGGGATGATGGATGAGCAGTTCTTC,CASMETSGMMDEQFF
TRBV6-1,.,TRBJ2-1,13,.,TGTGCCAGCAGTGGAGAACCCTACAATGAGCAGTTCTTC,CASSGEPYNEQFF
TRBV5-6,.,TRBJ1-4,15,TRBD1,TGTGCCAGCAGCTTGGGACAGGGTCAGAATGAAAAACTGTTTTTT,CASSLGQGQNEKLFF
TRBV28,.,TRBJ1-2,14,.,TGTGCCAGCAGTTTTCGAGAAGTTAACTATGGCTACACCTTC,CASSFREVNYGYTF
TRBV7-9,once,TRBJ2-7,13,.,TGTGCCAGCAGCCCCGCCGGGATGAACGAGCAGTACTTC,CASSPAGMNEQYF
TRBV27,.,TRBJ2-5,17,TRBD1,TGTGCCAGTTCCCGGGACAGGGCCAGTACACTCCAAGAGACCCAGTACTTC,CASSRDRASTLQETQYF
TRBV11-2,.,TRBJ2-1,15,TRBD2,TGTGCCAGCAGCCTGGGGCCCTCAAGCGGGGGGGCCCGGTTCTTC,CASSLGPSSGGARFF
TRBV29-1,.,TRBJ1-1,11,.,TGCAGCGCCCTACCGGGACTGGGAGCTTTCTTT,CSALPGLGAFF
TRBV9,.,TRBJ2-5,16,TRBD1,TGTGCCATTCCTTTTTGGTACCCAGGGGGCGAGGAGACCCAGTACTTC,CAIPFWYPGGEETQYF
TRBV4-1,.,TRBJ1-4,17,.,TGCGCCAGCAGCCAAGACTTAATCGGGAGAACGGGGGAAAAACTGTTTTTT,CASSQDLIGRTGEKLFF
TRBV18,.,TRBJ1-1,14,.,TGTGCCAGCTCACCCCCTCCGGAGCGCACTGAAGCTTTCTTT,CASSPPPERTEAFF
TRBV7-9,.,TRBJ1-1,14,TRBD1,TGTGCCAGCAGCCGACAGGGAATGAACACTGAAGCTTTCTTT,CASSRQGMNTEAFF
TRBV5-1,once,TRBJ2-7,14,TRBD1,TGCGCCAGCAGCTTGGTAGGGACAGCCTACGAGCAGTACTTC,CASSLVGTAYEQYF
TRBV28,.,TRBJ2-7,12,TRBD1,TGTGCCAGCAGTTTTGAAGGACAGGGAATGTACTTC,CASSFEGQGMYF
TRBV5-1,.,TRBJ2-5,15,TRBD2,TGCGCCAGCTCCCCATCGGGGGGGCAGGGTGAGACCCAGTACTTC,CASSPSGGQGETQYF
TRBV27,.,TRBJ2-3,17,TRBD2,TGTGCCAGCAGTGGGGGGACTAGCGGGGGAACCAGGGATACGCAGTATTTT,CASSGGTSGGTRDTQYF
TRBV20-1,.,TRBJ2-7,11,.,TGCAGTGCCTCGGACAGCTACGAGCAGTACTTC,CSASDSYEQYF
TRBV7-9,.,TRBJ2-7,14,.,TGTGCCAGCAGCTTAACTTCGGGGGTCTACGAGCAGTACTTC,CASSLTSGVYEQYF
TRBV30,.,TRBJ1-5,15,TRBD1,TGTGCCGCAGACTGGACAGGGCAAAGCAATCAGCCCCAGCATTTT,CAADWTGQSNQPQHF
TRBV2,.,TRBJ2-3,15,TRBD2,TGTGCCAGCAGTGGGTTACTAGCGGGCACAGATACGCAGTATTTT,CASSGLLAGTDTQYF
TRBV11-2,.,TRBJ2-1,20,.,TGTGCCAGCAGCTTAGATGTTTATTTCCTACCACAGAGCTCCTACAATGAGCAGTTCTTC,CASSLDVYFLPQSSYNEQFF
TRBV4-1,.,TRBJ2-1,14,TRBD2,TGCGCCAGCAGCCTTAGCGGGAATTACAATGAGCAGTTCTTC,CASSLSGNYNEQFF
TRBV15,once,TRBJ2-4,14,.,TGTGCCACCAGCAGGAGCGGCAGTGGAAACATTCAGTACTTC,CATSRSGSGNIQYF
TRBV28,.,TRBJ2-2,13,TRBD1,TGTGCCAGCAGTTTATCGGGGACAGGGCGGCTGTTTTTT,CASSLSGTGRLFF
TRBV5-5,.,TRBJ2-7,15,TRBD2,TGTGCCAGCAGCTTTCTGACTAGCGGTACCTACGAGCAGTACTTC,CASSFLTSGTYEQYF
TRBV7-2,.,TRBJ2-3,16,TRBD2,TGTGCCAGCAGCTTAGGTAGCGGGAGAGTTGTGGATACGCAGTATTTT,CASSLGSGRVVDTQYF
TRBV5-1,.,TRBJ2-5,16,TRBD2,TGCGCCAGCAGCCAGGGACTAGCGGGGATACAAGAGACCCAGTACTTC,CASSQGLAGIQETQYF
TRBV28,.,TRBJ2-3,17,TRBD2,TGTGCCAGCAGTTCCCCGGGACTAGCGGGGGGGAAGGATACGCAGTATTTT,CASSSPGLAGGKDTQYF
TRBV6-5,.,TRBJ2-5,15,TRBD1,TGTGCCAGCGTCGGGACAGGGGGATTTTATGAGACCCAGTACTTC,CASVGTGGFYETQYF
TRBV29-1,.,TRBJ1-2,13,TRBD1,TGCAGCGAAAGCACAGGGGGCGCGAGTGGCTACACCTTC,CSESTGGASGYTF
TRBV27,.,TRBJ2-1,16,TRBD2,TGTGCCAGCAGTTTGCGGGGGGCGTCCTGGGACAATGAGCAGTTCTTC,CASSLRGASWDNEQFF
TRBV28,.,TRBJ1-1,15,TRBD1,TGTGCCAGCAGGCAGGGGGCTTTCATGAACACTGAAGCTTTCTTT,CASRQGAFMNTEAFF
TRBV11-2,.,TRBJ1-2,16,.,TGTGCCAGCAGCTTAGACGCACAGGGTGTGCACTATGGCTACACCTTC,CASSLDAQGVHYGYTF
TRBV5-1,.,TRBJ2-3,16,.,TGCGCCAGCAGCTTGGATTCCGGGGGAGGTGGGGATACGCAGTATTTT,CASSLDSGGGGDTQYF
TRBV5-1,.,TRBJ1-1,15,.,TGCGCCAGCAGCTTGTCTGCAGATCTGAACACTGAAGCTTTCTTT,CASSLSADLNTEAFF
TRBV10-3,.,TRBJ1-5,13,TRBD1,TGTGCCATCTCCGGGACAGCGCATCAGCCCCAGCATTTT,CAISGTAHQPQHF
TRBV30,.,TRBJ2-1,14,.,TGTGCCTGGAGTGTTGACTTCTCGGGCAATGAGCAGTTCTTC,CAWSVDFSGNEQFF
TRBV5-8,.,TRBJ1-4,15,TRBD1,TGTGCCAGCAGCCCGACAGGGGGTACTAATGAAAAACTGTTTTTT,CASSPTGGTNEKLFF
TRBV7-9,.,TRBJ1-2,14,.,TGTGCCAGCAGCTTAGCAGGAGGTGACTATGGCTACACCTTC,CASSLAGGDYGYTF